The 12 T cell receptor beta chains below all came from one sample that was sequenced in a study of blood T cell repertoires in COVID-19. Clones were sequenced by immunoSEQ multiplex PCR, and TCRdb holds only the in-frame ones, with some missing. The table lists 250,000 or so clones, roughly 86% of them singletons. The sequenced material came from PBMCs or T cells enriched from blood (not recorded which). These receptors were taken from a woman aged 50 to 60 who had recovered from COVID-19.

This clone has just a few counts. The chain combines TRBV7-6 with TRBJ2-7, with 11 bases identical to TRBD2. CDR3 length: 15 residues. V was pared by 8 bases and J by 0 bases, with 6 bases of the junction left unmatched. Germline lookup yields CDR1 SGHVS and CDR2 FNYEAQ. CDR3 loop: CASSGTSGSSYEQYF. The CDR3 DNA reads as TGTGCCAGCTCCGGGACTAGCGGTAGCTCCTACGAGCAGTACTTC.

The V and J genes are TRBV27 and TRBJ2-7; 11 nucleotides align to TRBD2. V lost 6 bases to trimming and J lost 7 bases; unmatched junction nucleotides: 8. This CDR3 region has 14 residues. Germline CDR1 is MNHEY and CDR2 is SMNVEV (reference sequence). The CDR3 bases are TGTGCCAGCAGCGAACTAGCGGGAGCTAAGGAGCAGTACTTC. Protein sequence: CASSELAGAKEQYF.

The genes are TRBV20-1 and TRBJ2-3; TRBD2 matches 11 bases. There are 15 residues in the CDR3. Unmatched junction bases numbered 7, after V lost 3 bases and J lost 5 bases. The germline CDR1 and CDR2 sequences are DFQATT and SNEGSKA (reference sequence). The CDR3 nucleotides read TGCAGTGCTAGTCGTAGCGGGAGGGGGATAGATACGCAGTATTTT. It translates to CSASRSGRGIDTQYF.

CDR3 in amino acids: CASSSSSTSGFDIQYF. In nucleotides, the CDR3 is TGTGCCAGCAGTTCCTCCTCCACTAGCGGGTTTGACATTCAGTACTTC. The V call is TRBV27, the J call TRBJ2-4, with 9 positions matching TRBD2. Looked up from germline, CDR1 is MNHEY and CDR2 is SMNVEV (reference sequence). This CDR3 has 16 residues. The V segment lost 4 bases and the J segment 8 bases; nucleotides outside the gene matches: 12.

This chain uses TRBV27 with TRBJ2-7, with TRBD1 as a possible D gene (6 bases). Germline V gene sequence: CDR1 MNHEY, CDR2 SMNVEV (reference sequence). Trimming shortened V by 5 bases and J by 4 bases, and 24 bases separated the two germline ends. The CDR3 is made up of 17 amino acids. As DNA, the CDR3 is TGTGCCAGCAGTCTCCGGACAGCCCTCTTGGGAAGATACGAGCAGTACTTC. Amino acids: CASSLRTALLGRYEQYF.

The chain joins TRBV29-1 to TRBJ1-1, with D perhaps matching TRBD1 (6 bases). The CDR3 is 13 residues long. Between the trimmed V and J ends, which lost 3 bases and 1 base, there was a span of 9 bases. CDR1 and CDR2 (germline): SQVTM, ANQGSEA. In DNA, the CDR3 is TGCAGCGTTGACAGACAGGAGAACACTGAAGCTTTCTTT. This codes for CSVDRQENTEAFF.

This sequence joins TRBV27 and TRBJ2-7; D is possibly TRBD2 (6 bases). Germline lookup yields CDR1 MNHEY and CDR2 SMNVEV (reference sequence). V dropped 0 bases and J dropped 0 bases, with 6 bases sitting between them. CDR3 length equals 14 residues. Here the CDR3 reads CASSLSGSSYEQYF. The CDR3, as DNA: TGTGCCAGCAGTTTATCCGGGAGCTCCTACGAGCAGTACTTC.

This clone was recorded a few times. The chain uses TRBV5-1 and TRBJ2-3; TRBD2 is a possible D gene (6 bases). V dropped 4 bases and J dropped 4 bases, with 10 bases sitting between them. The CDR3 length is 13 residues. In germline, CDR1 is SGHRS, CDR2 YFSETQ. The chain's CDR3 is CASSQDYSDTQYF. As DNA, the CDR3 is TGCGCCAGCAGCCAGGACTATTCAGATACGCAGTATTTT.

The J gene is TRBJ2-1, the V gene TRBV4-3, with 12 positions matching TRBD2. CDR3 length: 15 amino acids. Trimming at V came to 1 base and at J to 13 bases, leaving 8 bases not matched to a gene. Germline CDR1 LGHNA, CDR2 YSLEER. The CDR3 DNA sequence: TGCGCCAGCAGCCAAGTCGAATGGACTAGCGGGAACCAGTTCTTC. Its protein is CASSQVEWTSGNQFF.

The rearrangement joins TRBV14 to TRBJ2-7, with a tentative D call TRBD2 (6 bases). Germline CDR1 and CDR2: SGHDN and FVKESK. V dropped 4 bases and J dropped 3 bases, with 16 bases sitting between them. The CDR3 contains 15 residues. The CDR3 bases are TGTGCCAGCAGCCGCGAGGGGAGGCCCGACTACGAGCAGTACTTC. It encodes CASSREGRPDYEQYF.

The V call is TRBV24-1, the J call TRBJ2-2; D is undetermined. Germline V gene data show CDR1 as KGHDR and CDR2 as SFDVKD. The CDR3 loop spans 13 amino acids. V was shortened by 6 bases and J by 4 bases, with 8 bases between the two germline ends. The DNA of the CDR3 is TGTGCCACCAGTATCGAGGTCACCGGGGAGCTGTTTTTT. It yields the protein CATSIEVTGELFF.

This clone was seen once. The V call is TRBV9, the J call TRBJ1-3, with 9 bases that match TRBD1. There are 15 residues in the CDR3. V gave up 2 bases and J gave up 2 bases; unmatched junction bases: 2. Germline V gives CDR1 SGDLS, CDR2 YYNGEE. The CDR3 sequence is CASSVGQGTGNTIYF. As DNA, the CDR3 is TGTGCCAGCAGCGTCGGACAGGGGACTGGAAACACCATATATTTT.